The 24 T cell receptor beta chains below come from one sample, sequenced in a study of T cell changes during pregnancy in multiple sclerosis. Assay used: immunoSEQ multiplex PCR; TCRdb lists only in-frame clones, some missing. This sample has approximately 60,000 clones, with about 90% found just once. The material was peripheral blood, obtained in the second trimester of pregnancy. These receptors came from a female donor in good health, enrolled as a control in a pregnancy study.

In its sample, this clone was seen once. The V call is TRBV2, the J call TRBJ1-5, with D hard to call. The V and J ends lost 2 bases and 0 bases respectively, with 14 bases between them. The germline gives CDR1 SNHLY, CDR2 FYNNEI. The CDR3 consists of 17 residues. The chain's CDR3 is CASSESWRIFSNQPQHF. The DNA for the CDR3 is TGTGCCAGCAGTGAATCGTGGAGGATCTTTAGCAATCAGCCCCAGCATTTT.

This clone was counted once. The chain carries TRBV2 and TRBJ2-3; D is possibly TRBD2 (7 bases). The CDR3 totals 15 residues. V lost 11 bases, J lost 6 bases, and 24 bases lay in between. Looked up from germline, CDR1 is SNHLY and CDR2 is FYNNEI. CDR3 protein: CAGGATSKISDTQYF. CDR3 DNA: TGTGCCGGGGGGGCCACTAGCAAGATATCGGATACGCAGTATTTT.

V gene TRBV7-3 combines with J gene TRBJ1-5, with TRBD1 matching 9 bases. The CDR3 loop spans 15 amino acids. V lost 3 bases and J lost 6; bases outside the gene matches: 6. Germline CDR1 and CDR2: SGHTA and FQGTGA. This CDR3 is CASSFTGGGGQPQHF. CDR3 DNA: TGTGCCAGCAGCTTTACAGGGGGCGGAGGTCAGCCCCAGCATTTT.

CDR3 sequence reads: CASSPGTGVANTEAFF. In DNA, the CDR3 is TGTGCCAGCAGCCCCGGGACAGGGGTGGCGAACACTGAAGCTTTCTTT. The gene calls are TRBV4-2 and TRBJ1-1, with 10 positions matching TRBD1. V lost 4 bases, J lost 1 base, and 6 bases stayed unmatched. This CDR3 spans 16 amino acids. Germline V gene data show CDR1 as LGHNA and CDR2 as YNFKEQ.

The gene calls are TRBV18 and TRBJ2-6, with D hard to call. Per the germline V gene, CDR1 is KGHSH and CDR2 is LQKENI. The CDR3 runs to 15 residues. The V end was cut by 6 bases, the J end by 1 base, with 10 bases between. CDR3 protein: CASSREISGANVLTF. Here the CDR3 DNA reads TGTGCCAGCTCGCGAGAAATTTCTGGGGCCAACGTCCTGACTTTC.

The chain uses TRBV7-2 and TRBJ2-1, with 7 positions matching TRBD2. This CDR3 comprises 14 residues. Germline CDR1 and CDR2: SGHTA and FQGNSA. The V and J ends lost 2 bases and 7 bases, in that order; junction bases with no gene match: 5. CDR3 in DNA: TGTGCCAGCAGCTTATGGCGGGAGAGTAATGAGCAGTTCTTC. Its translation is CASSLWRESNEQFF. The entire variable domain, with the rest obtained from reference TRBV7-2 and TRBJ2-1, is as follows: GAGVSQSPSNKVTEKGKDVELRCDPISGHTALYWYRQSLGQGLEFLIYFQGNSAPDKSGLPSDRFSAERTGGSVSTLTIQRTQQEDSAVYLCASSLWRESNEQFFGPGTRLTVL.

The CDR3 coding sequence is TGTGCCAGCTCACCAAGATTAGCGGGGGGCGTCACAGATACGCAGTATTTT. Amino acids: CASSPRLAGGVTDTQYF. The chain has TRBV18 and TRBJ2-3; 10 nucleotides align to TRBD2. V lost 2 bases to trimming and J lost 2 bases; unmatched junction nucleotides: 7. The germline V gene has CDR1 KGHSH and CDR2 LQKENI. This CDR3 is built from 17 residues. The complete variable domain, with remaining parts taken from reference TRBV18 and TRBJ2-3, reads NAGVMQNPRHLVRRRGQEARLRCSPMKGHSHVYWYRQLPEEGLKFMVYLQKENIIDESGMPKERFSAEFPKEGPSILRIQQVVRGDSAAYFCASSPRLAGGVTDTQYFGPGTRLTVL.

CDR3 in DNA: TGCGCCAGCAGCCAACCGGGCCCCGGGAACTACGAGCAGTACTTC. Translation: CASSQPGPGNYEQYF. The V gene is TRBV4-1, the J gene TRBJ2-7, with D tentatively TRBD2 (5 bases). Trimming pared 2 bases from V and 3 bases from J, leaving 14 bases between. Germline V gene sequence: CDR1 MGHRA, CDR2 YSYEKL. This CDR3 has 15 residues.

The chain joins TRBV4-1 to TRBJ2-7; 9 nucleotides agree with TRBD1. Looked up from germline, CDR1 is MGHRA and CDR2 is YSYEKL. After removal of 1 base from V and 6 bases from J, the junction contained 13 bases not matched to a gene. This CDR3 region has 17 residues. CDR3 coding DNA: TGCGCCAGCAGCCAAGCTACGAGGGAACAGGGGGCGCGCGAGCAGTACTTC. This gives the protein CASSQATREQGAREQYF.

V usage is TRBV20-1 and J usage is TRBJ2-1; D remains unclear. This CDR3 comprises 10 residues. The germline gives CDR1 DFQATT, CDR2 SNEGSKA (reference sequence). Trimming cost V 0 bases and J 10 bases, with 4 bases left between them. CDR3 DNA sequence: TGCAGTGCTAGAGATAGAGAGCAGTTCTTC. The encoded protein is CSARDREQFF.

The V and J genes are TRBV27 and TRBJ2-7, with 8 nucleotides matching TRBD2. The junction had 3 bases not matched to a gene; V was cut back by 2 bases and J by 0 bases. The CDR3 extends over 15 amino acids. Germline values: CDR1 MNHEY, CDR2 SMNVEV (reference sequence). The chain's CDR3 is CASSLSGGLSYEQYF. CDR3 coding DNA: TGTGCCAGCAGTTTAAGCGGGGGTCTCTCCTACGAGCAGTACTTC.

The gene calls are TRBV19 and TRBJ1-5; a weak D match, TRBD1 (6 bases). This CDR3 spans 14 amino acids. In germline, CDR1 is LNHDA, CDR2 SQIVND (reference sequence). V was pared by 5 bases and J by 2 bases, with 10 bases between. CDR3 protein: CASSGAGGNQPQHF. CDR3 nucleotides: TGTGCCAGTAGTGGGGCAGGGGGCAATCAGCCCCAGCATTTT.

V is TRBV6-1 and J is TRBJ2-1; TRBD2 aligns across 7 bases. The J segment lost 2 bases and the V segment lost 3 bases, leaving 13 bases of the junction unmatched. The CDR3 consists of 18 residues. The germline V gene has CDR1 MNHNS and CDR2 SASEGT. CDR3 bases: TGTGCCAGCAGTGACTTTCTCCCTCTAGCGGAGCCCTACAATGAGCAGTTCTTC. Translating it yields CASSDFLPLAEPYNEQFF.

The table lists this clone with a few counts. As DNA, the CDR3 is TGTGCCAGCAGCTTAGGATTTCGGGGGGCTTTCTTT. Amino acid sequence: CASSLGFRGAFF. The chain links TRBV11-2 to TRBJ1-1; the D gene is possibly TRBD1 (5 bases). The CDR3 sequence is 12 residues long. Per the germline V gene, CDR1 is SGHAT and CDR2 is FQNNGV. Trimming removed 1 base at V and 11 bases at J, with 11 bases between.

The V and J genes are TRBV2 and TRBJ2-1; possibly TRBD1 for D (5 bases). Germline-derived CDR1 and CDR2 are SNHLY and FYNNEI. The CDR3 spans 14 residues. V lost 0 bases and J 5 bases, leaving 8 bases between the germline ends. The CDR3 bases are TGTGCCAGCAGTGAAGCGCGGACAAACAATGAGCAGTTCTTC. Amino acid sequence: CASSEARTNNEQFF.

This chain connects TRBV5-1 to TRBJ2-1; TRBD2 might be the D (6 bases). The length of the CDR3 is 15 residues. Trimming shortened V by 0 bases and J by 4 bases, and 11 bases separated the two germline ends. CDR1 SGHRS and CDR2 YFSETQ come from the germline V gene. The CDR3 sequence: CASSLAGVLYNEQFF. CDR3 nucleotide sequence: TGCGCCAGCAGCTTGGCGGGGGTGCTGTACAATGAGCAGTTCTTC.

The chain is built from TRBV5-6 and TRBJ2-7, with D perhaps matching TRBD1 (6 bases). V dropped 5 bases and J dropped 4 bases, with 10 bases sitting between them. CDR3 length: 12 residues. CDR1 SGHDT and CDR2 YYEEEE come from the germline V gene. Here the CDR3 DNA reads TGTGCCAGCAGACGCAGGGGATACGAGCAGTACTTC. It yields the protein CASRRRGYEQYF.

V gene TRBV15 combines with J gene TRBJ2-7; D is unclear. V lost 0 bases and J lost 6, with 9 bases in between. The CDR3 runs 13 residues. Germline lookup yields CDR1 LNHNV and CDR2 YYDKDF (reference sequence). The CDR3 DNA follows: TGTGCCACCAGCAGAGATCGTACTGCCGAGCAGTACTTC. Amino acids: CATSRDRTAEQYF.

The V call is TRBV4-2, the J call TRBJ2-1; D is uncertain. The CDR3 has 16 amino acids. V was pared by 1 base and J by 6 bases, with 16 bases between. Germline loops: CDR1 LGHNA, CDR2 YNFKEQ. The CDR3 loop reads CASSQAPELPGNEQFF. CDR3 nucleotide sequence: TGTGCCAGCAGCCAAGCCCCCGAGCTCCCGGGCAATGAGCAGTTCTTC.

The chain links TRBV5-1 to TRBJ2-7; tentative D call: TRBD2 (6 bases). Germline V gene sequence: CDR1 SGHRS, CDR2 YFSETQ. V was clipped by 4 bases and J by 3 bases, with 14 bases between them. This CDR3 comprises 14 residues. CDR3 coding DNA: TGCGCCAGCAGCCTACTTGGGGGACTCTACGAGCAGTACTTC. Protein sequence: CASSLLGGLYEQYF.

This chain connects TRBV30 to TRBJ2-5; 7 bases align to TRBD2. The closer fit of TRBJ2-7 to the DNA end suggests the J call may be wrong. The CDR3 totals 14 residues. Germline-derived CDR1 and CDR2 are GTSNPN and SVGIG (reference sequence). In nucleotides, the CDR3 is TGTGCCTGGAGTGACGCGGGAGTTTTCTACGAGCAGTACTTC. Translating it yields CAWSDAGVFYEQYF.

The V call is TRBV11-2, the J call TRBJ2-1; no clear D gene. Germline CDR1 reads SGHAT; CDR2 reads FQNNGV. The ends were cut back, 4 bases at V and 5 bases at J, with 12 bases in the middle. CDR3 size: 14 residues. The CDR3 nucleotides are TGTGCCAGCAGCTACGGTCCGAAACACAATGAGCAGTTCTTC. Translating gives CASSYGPKHNEQFF.

The genes are TRBV19 and TRBJ2-3; the match to TRBD2 covers 9 bases. Germline V gene lookup returns CDR1 LNHDA and CDR2 SQIVND (reference sequence). V dropped 5 bases and J dropped 1; count of bases not matched to a gene: 7. The length of the CDR3 is 16 residues. The CDR3, as DNA: TGTGCCAGTAGTGGTATAGCGGGGGCGCGCACAGATACGCAGTATTTT. Translated, it gives CASSGIAGARTDTQYF. The entire variable domain, with the rest obtained from reference TRBV19 and TRBJ2-3, is as follows: DGGITQSPKYLFRKEGQNVTLSCEQNLNHDAMYWYRQDPGQGLRLIYYSQIVNDFQKGDIAEGYSVSREKKESFPLTVTSAQKNPTAFYLCASSGIAGARTDTQYFGPGTRLTVL.

The rearrangement uses TRBV7-8 and TRBJ2-7, with 8 nucleotides matching TRBD1. V shed 5 bases, J shed 0 bases, and the junction held 3 bases outside the gene matches. Looked up from germline, CDR1 is SGHVS and CDR2 is FQNEAQ. The CDR3 consists of 14 residues. The DNA for the CDR3 is TGTGCCAGCAGCCCTGACAGGGGCTCCTACGAGCAGTACTTC. Its protein is CASSPDRGSYEQYF.